The source of this T cell receptor (beta chain) is a study of healthy donors' naive CD4 and CD8 T cells. TCR libraries were built from 500 to 600 ng of total RNA by linear amplification. Original analysis: About five healthy donors contributed 78,498 sequenced TCR alpha transcripts. TCRdb itself ran the reads through MiXCR, one entry per CDR3 protein. V and J calls and clone size were set by TCRdb, not the authors. The sample lists 200,000 or so distinct CDR3 sequences; 65% to 75% were seen once. CD4+CD8-CD45RO-CD45RA+ cells were naive CD4+; CD8+CD4-CD45RA+CD27bright cells were naive CD8+. CDR3 length equals 17 residues. The germline V and J ends were trimmed by 4 bases and 2 bases, with 19 bases remaining between them. CDR1 SNHLY and CDR2 FYNNEI come from the germline V gene.

The genes are TRBV2 and TRBJ2-3; tentative D call: TRBD2 (6 bases). The receptor's source is a pool of human donors in good health; the sample pools cells from several healthy donors. Sample: naive CD4+ and CD8+ T cells sorted from blood, pooled from several donors. The CDR3 region has the DNA TGTGCCAGCAGTGTCCCTATGGGGACTCCGCCCACAGATACGCAGTATTTT. It is translated as CASSVPMGTPPTDTQYF.